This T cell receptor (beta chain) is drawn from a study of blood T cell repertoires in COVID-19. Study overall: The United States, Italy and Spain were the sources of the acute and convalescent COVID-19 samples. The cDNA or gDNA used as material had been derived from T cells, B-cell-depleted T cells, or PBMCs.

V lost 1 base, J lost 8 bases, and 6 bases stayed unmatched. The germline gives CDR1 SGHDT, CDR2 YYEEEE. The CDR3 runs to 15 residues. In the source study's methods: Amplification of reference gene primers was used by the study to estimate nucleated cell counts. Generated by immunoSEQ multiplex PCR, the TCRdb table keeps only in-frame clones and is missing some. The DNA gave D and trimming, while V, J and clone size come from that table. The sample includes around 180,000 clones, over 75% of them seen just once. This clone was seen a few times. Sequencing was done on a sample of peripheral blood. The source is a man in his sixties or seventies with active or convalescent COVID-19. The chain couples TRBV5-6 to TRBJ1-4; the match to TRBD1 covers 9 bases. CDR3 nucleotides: TGTGCCAGCAGCTTGAGGGGGACAGGGTCGGAAAAACTGTTTTTT. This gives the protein CASSLRGTGSEKLFF.